This TCR beta chain comes out of a study of blood T cell repertoires in COVID-19. The wider study: COVID-19 samples, acute and convalescent, were from the United States, Italy and Spain.

TCRdb's table, derived via immunoSEQ multiplex PCR, lists solely in-frame clones and lacks some. The data contain 85,000 to 100,000 clones, 65% to 90% of them singletons. The CDR3 runs 15 residues. Germline V gene sequence: CDR1 SGDLS, CDR2 YYNGEE. Deletions cut 0 bases from V and 8 bases from J, with 17 bases between. This receptor was obtained from a man aged 55 to 70 with acute or convalescent COVID-19. The rearrangement joins TRBV9 to TRBJ1-1; no definite D call. Sequencing input: peripheral blood. This CDR3 is CASSVGDMYFGEAFF. The CDR3 DNA reads as TGTGCCAGCAGCGTAGGAGACATGTATTTTGGGGAAGCTTTCTTT.